Below are 6 T cell receptor beta chains sequenced from a single sample in a study of brain T cells in children with intractable seizures. Repertoires were generated with immunoSEQ multiplex PCR, while TCRdb's copy carries only in-frame clones and drops some. This sample has about 340,000 clones, with nearly 95% found just once. Indicated time point: blood from clinic visit 5 months post-surgery; TSC patient then seizure free. This material consisted of peripheral blood, taken roughly 5 months after surgery. The receptors derive from a boy less than two years old with tuberous sclerosis and intractable seizures.

The chain uses TRBV28 and TRBJ1-5; 10 bases are a match to TRBD1. This CDR3 has 16 amino acids. CDR1 is MDHEN, CDR2 SYDVKM, per germline. Trimming at V came to 3 bases and at J to 7 bases, leaving 9 bases not matched to a gene. CDR3 in DNA: TGTGCCAGCAGTTTGTGGGGGACAGGGGATCGGCAGCCCCAGCATTTT. Protein product: CASSLWGTGDRQPQHF.

The chain recombines TRBV19 with TRBJ1-4; no definite D call. The ends were cut back, 5 bases at V and 0 bases at J, with 19 bases in the middle. Germline V CDR1 and CDR2: LNHDA, SQIVND (reference sequence). The CDR3 consists of 18 residues. CDR3 DNA: TGTGCCAGTAGTGTTGGAGTTCGGACCTCTGCAACTAATGAAAAACTGTTTTTT. This translates into CASSVGVRTSATNEKLFF.

The chain carries TRBV28 and TRBJ1-1; D is possibly TRBD1 (5 bases). The V end lost 6 bases, the J end lost 6 bases, and 11 bases lay between the germline ends. The CDR3 extends over 12 amino acids. Germline V gene lookup returns CDR1 MDHEN and CDR2 SYDVKM. CDR3 coding DNA: TGTGCCAGCAGCCCACAGGTTGCTGAAGCTTTCTTT. It codes for CASSPQVAEAFF.

The chain carries TRBV28 and TRBJ2-5; D gene ambiguous. Germline CDR1 reads MDHEN; CDR2 reads SYDVKM. The CDR3 loop spans 12 amino acids. V lost 7 bases to trimming and J lost 5 bases, with 11 bases between them. The CDR3 reads CASTRLGETQYF. CDR3 DNA sequence: TGTGCCAGCACCCGGTTGGGGGAGACCCAGTACTTC.

The chain recombines TRBV7-2 with TRBJ2-5; possibly TRBD2 for D (5 bases). V lost 5 bases, J lost 5 bases, and 18 bases lay in between. The CDR3 contains 15 residues. CDR1 and CDR2 from the germline V gene are SGHTA and FQGNSA. CDR3 sequence (DNA): TGTGCCAGCAGCCCCCGGACTGCACCCCGGGAGACCCAGTACTTC. Residues: CASSPRTAPRETQYF. The full variable domain, completed using reference TRBV7-2 and TRBJ2-5, is GAGVSQSPSNKVTEKGKDVELRCDPISGHTALYWYRQSLGQGLEFLIYFQGNSAPDKSGLPSDRFSAERTGGSVSTLTIQRTQQEDSAVYLCASSPRTAPRETQYFGPGTRLLVL.

The chain has TRBV15 and TRBJ2-7; either TRBD1 or TRBD2 may supply D (5 bases each). The CDR3 loop spans 14 amino acids. V lost 2 bases and J lost 5, with 13 bases in between. From germline, CDR1 is LNHNV and CDR2 YYDKDF (reference sequence). The CDR3 DNA reads as TGTGCCACCAGCAGAAAAAGATCGGGGCACGAGCAGTACTTC. Its protein is CATSRKRSGHEQYF.